This entry is about one T cell receptor (beta chain). TCRdb re-called the 5' RACE reads through MiXCR, storing one row per CDR3 protein. The table records some 410,000 distinct CDR3 sequences, less than 25% of them present only once. This specimen belongs to a study of T-cell memory formation after mild COVID-19. The V end was cut by 2 bases, the J end by 2 bases, with 9 bases between. The CDR3 extends over 15 amino acids. Germline loops: CDR1 KGHSH, CDR2 LQKENI. V and J are TRBV18 and TRBJ2-2; D remains ambiguous. The TCR sequence derives from an adult woman who had mild COVID-19 (a few samples of this study predate the infection). Cell type and time point are not known. The sequencing sample was made of PBMCs or a T cell subset sorted from them (not recorded which). The CDR3 coding sequence is TGTGCCAGCTCACCAAAAGTCAGCAACACCGGGGAGCTGTTTTTT. It translates to CASSPKVSNTGELFF.